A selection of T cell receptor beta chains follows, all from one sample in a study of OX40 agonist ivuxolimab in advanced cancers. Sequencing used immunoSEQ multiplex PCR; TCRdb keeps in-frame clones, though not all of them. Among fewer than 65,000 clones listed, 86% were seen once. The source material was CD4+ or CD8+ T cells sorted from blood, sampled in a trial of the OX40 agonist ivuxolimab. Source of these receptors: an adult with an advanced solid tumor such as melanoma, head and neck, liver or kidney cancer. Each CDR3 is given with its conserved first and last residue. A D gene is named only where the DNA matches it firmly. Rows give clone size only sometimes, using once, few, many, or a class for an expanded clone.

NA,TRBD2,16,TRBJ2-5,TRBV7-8,TGTGCCAGCAGCTCAGGTAGCGGGAGGGCCGGAGAGACCCAGTACTTC,CASSSGSGRAGETQYF
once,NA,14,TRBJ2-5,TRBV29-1,TGCAGCGCTGAAACAGGGACTTCCCAAGAGACCCAGTACTTC,CSAETGTSQETQYF
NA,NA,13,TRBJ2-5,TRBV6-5,TGTGCCAGTTCTCGAGGCCAGAAAGAGACCCAGTACTTC,CASSRGQKETQYF
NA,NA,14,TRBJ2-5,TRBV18,TGTGCCAGCTCACAACGGGCTGCTGGAGAGACCCAGTACTTC,CASSQRAAGETQYF
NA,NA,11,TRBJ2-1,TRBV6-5,TGTGCCAGCGCCCGTGGGTATGAGCAGTTCTTC,CASARGYEQFF
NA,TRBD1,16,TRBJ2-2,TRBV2,TGTGCCAGCACCCAATGGGGGACAGGGAACACCGGGGAGCTGTTTTTT,CASTQWGTGNTGELFF
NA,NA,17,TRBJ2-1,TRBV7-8,TGTGCCAGCAGCTTAGTTTTCGGTACGTTCTCCTACAATGAGCAGTTCTTC,CASSLVFGTFSYNEQFF
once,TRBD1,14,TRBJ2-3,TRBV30,TGTGCCTGGGACAGGGGGCTGAGCACAGATACGCAGTATTTT,CAWDRGLSTDTQYF
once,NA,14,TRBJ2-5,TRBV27,TGTGCCAGCAAGAGGAAGACTACCGGGGAGACCCAGTACTTC,CASKRKTTGETQYF
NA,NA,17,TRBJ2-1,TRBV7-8,TGTGCCAGCAGCGTAGGGGAGGCGAGGAGTTGGTACAATGAGCAGTTCTTC,CASSVGEARSWYNEQFF
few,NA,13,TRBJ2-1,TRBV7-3,TGTGCCAGCAGCTCCCAACCTTCCAATGAGCAGTTCTTC,CASSSQPSNEQFF
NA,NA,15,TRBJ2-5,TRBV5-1,TGCGCCAGCACCTCCTTGCCAGGGGCATCCGAGACCCAGTACTTC,CASTSLPGASETQYF
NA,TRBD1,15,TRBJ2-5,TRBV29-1,TGCAGCGTTGGAGGACAGGGGAGTCGCCAAGAGACCCAGTACTTC,CSVGGQGSRQETQYF
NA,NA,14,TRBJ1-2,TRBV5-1,TGCGCCAGCAGCTTGAGGGAGGGTACCTATGGCTACACCTTC,CASSLREGTYGYTF
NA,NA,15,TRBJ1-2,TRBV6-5,TGTGCCAGCAGTGGAACGCTCGGGACACGTTATGGCTACACCTTC,CASSGTLGTRYGYTF
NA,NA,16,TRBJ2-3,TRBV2,TGTGCCAGCAGTGAAGGACTAAATCGAGGCACAGATACGCAGTATTTT,CASSEGLNRGTDTQYF
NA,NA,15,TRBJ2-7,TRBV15,TGTGCCACCAGCAGAGATCTGGCCCTGAGATACGAGCAGTACTTC,CATSRDLALRYEQYF
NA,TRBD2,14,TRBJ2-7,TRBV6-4,TGTGCCAGCAGGGGGGGGGAGTCTCCCTACGAGCAGTACTTC,CASRGGESPYEQYF
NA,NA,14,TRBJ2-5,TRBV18,TGTGCCAGCTCACAGGCTAGCGACCAAGAGACCCAGTACTTC,CASSQASDQETQYF
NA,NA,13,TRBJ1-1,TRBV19,TGTGCCAGTAGTCTCACGGAGGGCACTGAAGCTTTCTTT,CASSLTEGTEAFF
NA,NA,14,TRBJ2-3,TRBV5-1,TGCGCCAGCAGCTCAGGGCGTAGCACAGATACGCAGTATTTT,CASSSGRSTDTQYF
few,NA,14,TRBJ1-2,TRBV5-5,TGTGCCAGCAGCGTCTCCGGGACCTGGGATGGCTACACCTTC,CASSVSGTWDGYTF
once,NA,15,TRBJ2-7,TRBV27,TGTGCCAGCAGTTTAGGGGGAGCCATGTCCTACGAGCAGTACTTC,CASSLGGAMSYEQYF
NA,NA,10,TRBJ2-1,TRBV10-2,TGCGCCAGCGGGTACAATGAGCAGTTCTTC,CASGYNEQFF
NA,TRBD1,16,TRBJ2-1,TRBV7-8,TGTGCCAGCAGTTCCGGTGAAGGGACAGGGGGGAATGAGCAGTTCTTC,CASSSGEGTGGNEQFF
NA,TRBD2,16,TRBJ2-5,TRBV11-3,TGTGCCAGCAGCTTGGGTGGACTAGCGGGAACAGAGACCCAGTACTTC,CASSLGGLAGTETQYF
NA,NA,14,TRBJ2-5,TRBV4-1,TGCGCCAGCAGCCTCTACACTAGTGAAGAGACCCAGTACTTC,CASSLYTSEETQYF
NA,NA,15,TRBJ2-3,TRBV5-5,TGTGCCAGCAGCTTGGTAACGGGAATCACAGATACGCAGTATTTT,CASSLVTGITDTQYF
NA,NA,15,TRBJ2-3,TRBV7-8,TGTGCCAGCAGCTTAGCCAATGGGGGATCAGATACGCAGTATTTT,CASSLANGGSDTQYF